These 9 T cell receptor beta chains were all obtained from the same sample, sequenced in a study of identical twins' blood T cells. TCRdb ran MiXCR on the 5' RACE reads and lists one entry per CDR3 protein. The data show a few hundred thousand distinct CDR3 sequences, over 25% seen once. Sequencing was performed on PBMCs. The receptors were sampled from a woman between 18 and 50 years old in good health.

The V call is TRBV20-1, the J call TRBJ2-1; 11 positions match TRBD2. Germline CDR1 is DFQATT and CDR2 is SNEGSKA (reference sequence). The CDR3 has 16 residues. Trimming cost V 0 bases and J 6 bases; bases outside gene matches: 7. Written as DNA, the CDR3 is TGCAGTGCTAGAGATTTTCGACTAGCGGGGAGCAATGAGCAGTTCTTC. Encoded protein: CSARDFRLAGSNEQFF.

The chain recombines TRBV12-3 or TRBV12-4 with TRBJ1-5; 9 bases map to TRBD1. This CDR3 contains 15 residues. V dropped 5 bases and J dropped 4; count of bases not matched to a gene: 6. CDR3 sequence reads: CASSPRDRENQPQHF. In nucleotides, the CDR3 is TGTGCCAGCAGTCCAAGGGACAGGGAAAATCAGCCCCAGCATTTT.

This clonotype was recorded a few times. The chain links TRBV2 to TRBJ2-2, with D perhaps matching TRBD2 (7 bases). The CDR3 extends over 16 amino acids. Germline CDR1 reads SNHLY; CDR2 reads FYNNEI. The V end lost 6 bases, the J end lost 1 base, and 15 bases lay between the germline ends. CDR3 sequence (DNA): TGTGCCAGCAGCGCCCAGCGGGGACAGAACACCGGGGAGCTGTTTTTT. Its translation is CASSAQRGQNTGELFF.

This clonotype came up many times. CDR3 region: CASSSLTPSYNEQFF. CDR3 DNA: TGCGCCAGCAGCTCCCTAACACCCTCCTACAATGAGCAGTTCTTC. The chain has TRBV5-1 and TRBJ2-1; D gene uncertain. The CDR3 runs to 15 residues. CDR1 is SGHRS, CDR2 YFSETQ, per germline. Trimming took 3 bases from V and 0 from J, leaving 10 bases between them.

This clonotype was found a few times. The chain links TRBV5-1 to TRBJ1-1; no clear D gene. Per germline, CDR1 SGHRS and CDR2 YFSETQ. The CDR3 extends over 15 amino acids. Trimming took 0 bases from V and 1 from J, leaving 10 bases between them. DNA for the CDR3: TGCGCCAGCAGCTTGGTGGGCAGCTCGAACACTGAAGCTTTCTTT. Residues: CASSLVGSSNTEAFF.

The J gene is TRBJ1-4, the V gene TRBV7-8, with D hard to call. CDR3 length: 13 residues. CDR1 is SGHVS and CDR2 is FQNEAQ in the germline V gene. V dropped 5 bases and J dropped 6 bases, with 10 bases sitting between them. The CDR3 coding sequence is TGTGCCAGCAGCGGTAACGCGGATGAAAAACTGTTTTTT. Its translation is CASSGNADEKLFF.

This clonotype has a handful of counts. V is TRBV9 and J is TRBJ2-7, with D perhaps TRBD1 (6 bases). The germline V gene encodes CDR1 SGDLS and CDR2 YYNGEE. Trimming cost V 6 bases and J 3 bases, with 13 bases left between them. The CDR3 has 13 residues. CDR3 loop: CASNSGQNYEQYF. DNA for the CDR3: TGTGCCAGCAACTCAGGACAGAACTACGAGCAGTACTTC.

The CDR3 region has the DNA TGTGCCAGCAGTTACGACAGGTACCAAGAGACCCAGTACTTC. Protein: CASSYDRYQETQYF. The J gene is TRBJ2-5, the V gene TRBV2; D may be TRBD1 (6 bases). CDR3 size: 14 residues. CDR1 and CDR2 from the germline V gene are SNHLY and FYNNEI. V lost 5 bases, J lost 0 bases, and 10 bases lay in between.

This clonotype has only a few counts. This sequence joins TRBV10-3 and TRBJ1-4; TRBD1 might be the D (6 bases). The germline CDR1 and CDR2 sequences are ENHRY and SYGVKD. V lost 10 bases, J lost 5 bases, and 11 bases lay in between. The CDR3 contains 12 residues. The CDR3 nucleotides read TGTGCCACTAAGGGACAAAATGAAAAACTGTTTTTT. Residues: CATKGQNEKLFF.